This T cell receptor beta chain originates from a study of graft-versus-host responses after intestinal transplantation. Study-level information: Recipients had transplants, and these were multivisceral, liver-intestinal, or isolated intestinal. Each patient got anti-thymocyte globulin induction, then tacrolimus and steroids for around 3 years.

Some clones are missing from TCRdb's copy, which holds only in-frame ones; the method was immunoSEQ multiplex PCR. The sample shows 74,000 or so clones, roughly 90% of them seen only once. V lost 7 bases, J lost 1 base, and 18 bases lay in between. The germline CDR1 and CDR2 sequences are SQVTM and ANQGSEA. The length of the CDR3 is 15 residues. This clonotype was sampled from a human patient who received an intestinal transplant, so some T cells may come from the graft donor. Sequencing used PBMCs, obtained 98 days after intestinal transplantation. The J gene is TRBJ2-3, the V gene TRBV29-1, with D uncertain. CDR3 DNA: TGCAGCGCCAATTCGATCGGTTTGGGCACAGATACGCAGTATTTT. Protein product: CSANSIGLGTDTQYF.